This T cell receptor beta chain was documented in a study of shared T cell receptors in the human thymus (dated by TCRdb to 2020 to 2022). Study-level background: The study investigated the way shared, self-reactive T-cell receptor alpha chains are produced in the human thymus.

The CDR3 sequence holds 14 residues, the cysteine and phenylalanine included. The entry retains the CDR3 DNA only, 42 bases that are in frame from base 1. CDR1 and CDR2 are drawn from the germline V gene (reference sequence): SGHNT, YYREEE. V is shortened by 0 bases, J by 8 bases, and the region joining them spans 14 bases. About this clone itself: Its antigen remains undetermined. Per-base qualities were not stored, and no clone one base away is much larger.

Library preparation used the immunoSEQ multiplex PCR assay. The clones in this table, taken by TCRdb from immuneACCESS, are in-frame only. Not every clone is retained; where verified, under half of the shortfall comes from an unresolved V gene, and the cause of the rest is unknown. The sample includes 700,000 or so clones, with roughly 85% observed a single time. The ten largest clones capture 0.008% to 0.011% of the sample. These same records also appear under a second study, on human thymus T cells. From the second report: Immunologically healthy infants undergoing open corrective cardiac surgery for congenital heart defects in Finland were used as donors. The thymus tissue came from surgical resects taken out during corrective cardiac surgery. V and J gene segment usage appeared biased in both thymic and peripheral blood repertoires. The related research reported highly overlapping thymic TCR repertoires among unrelated individuals. TCR alpha and beta repertoires from under 10 infant thymus samples and a few related peripheral blood samples were characterized in the study. The infant donors were about 6 to 244 days old, and the cohort included six or seven males and a couple of females. Thymocytes were released mechanically from tissue and stored at -70 °C as pellets of roughly 9-32 million cells. A QIAsymphony instrument was used to extract genomic DNA from the frozen cell pellets. The immunoSEQ multiplex PCR assay was used to amplify the TCRB and TCRAD loci from a standardized quantity of quality-controlled genomic DNA. The V(D)J region was spanned by amplicons of a length sufficient to cover the CDR3 and to identify V and J genes. The commercial immunoSEQ service was used to sequence amplicons on an Illumina platform. Corrections for primer bias and sequencing errors followed previously described methods, while TCRAD and TCRB definitions were based on the IMGT database. immunoSEQ Analyzer 3.0 and VDJTools were used for repertoire analysis, which covered basic statistics, V/J segment usage, diversity estimates, rarefaction and pairwise overlap. To estimate diversity, the Chao1, ChaoE, Efron-Thisted, Shannon and inverse Simpson indices were applied, and diversity was also estimated on datasets down-sampled to the smallest sample. Repertoire overlap used strict matching of CDR3 nucleotide sequence, V gene and J gene, with Jaccard-based multidimensional scaling clustering. On average, thymus samples yielded about 810,000 unique TCRB clonotypes, whereas blood samples yielded about 84,000.

Here the chain combines TRBV5-4 and TRBJ1-2; TRBD1 is a weak D gene call, 5 bases matching. The source of this sequence is a girl less than two years old with a congenital heart defect. Donor details come from another sample of the same person, matched by shared clones. Sequenced material: thymocytes. The CDR3 protein is CASSLEAKGKGYTF. The base sequence is TGTGCCAGCAGCTTGGAGGCAAAGGGGAAAGGCTACACCTTC.